This paragraph covers one T cell receptor beta chain sequence. What it binds is unknown. These data originate in a study of cytomegalovirus exposure and HLA in healthy donors. As for the study in general: Of several hundred genotyped donors, more than 75% grouped in the Caucasian-associated ancestry cluster.

The CDR3 consists of 16 residues. CDR1 and CDR2 (germline): SGHDT, YYEEEE. The V and J ends lost 5 bases and 9 bases respectively, with 21 bases between them. Findings of the study overall: Judged likely to be a sequencing artifact was a cluster of highly shared sequence variants. Cytomegalovirus association was assigned to some 160 TCR beta chains.

This PCR relied on a set of 60 Vbeta primers and 13 Jbeta primers. This table comes from immunoSEQ multiplex PCR, and its TCRdb copy is limited to in-frame clones, with some not included. The sample lists about 240,000 clones; about 81% were seen once. V usage is TRBV5-6 and J usage is TRBJ1-6; TRBD1 is a possible D gene (6 bases). This clonotype was obtained from a woman aged 40 to 50 in good health and CMV-seropositive. The sequenced sample consisted of PBMCs. The CDR3 here is CASSLFDRDNSSPLHF. The CDR3 DNA reads TGTGCCAGCAGTTTGTTTGACCGGGACAACAGTTCACCCCTCCACTTT.